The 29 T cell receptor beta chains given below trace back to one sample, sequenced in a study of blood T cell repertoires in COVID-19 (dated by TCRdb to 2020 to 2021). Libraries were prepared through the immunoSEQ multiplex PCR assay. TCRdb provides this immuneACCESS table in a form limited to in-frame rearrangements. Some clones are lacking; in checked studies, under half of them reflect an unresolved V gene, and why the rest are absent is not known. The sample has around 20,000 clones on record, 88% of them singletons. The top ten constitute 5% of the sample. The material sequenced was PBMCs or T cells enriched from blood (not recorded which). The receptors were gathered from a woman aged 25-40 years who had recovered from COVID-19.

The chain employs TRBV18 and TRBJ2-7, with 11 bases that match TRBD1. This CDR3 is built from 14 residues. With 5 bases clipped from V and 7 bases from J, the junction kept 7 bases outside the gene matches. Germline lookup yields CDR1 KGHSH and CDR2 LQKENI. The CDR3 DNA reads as TGTGCCAGCTCAGAAGGACAGGGGGCGTGGGAGCAGTACTTC. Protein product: CASSEGQGAWEQYF. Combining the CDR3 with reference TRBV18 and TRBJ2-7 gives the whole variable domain NAGVMQNPRHLVRRRGQEARLRCSPMKGHSHVYWYRQLPEEGLKFMVYLQKENIIDESGMPKERFSAEFPKEGPSILRIQQVVRGDSAAYFCASSEGQGAWEQYFGPGTRLTVT.

The CDR3 DNA reads TGTGCCAGCAGCTTAAGCGCAGGGGGTAGCAATCAGCCCCAGCATTTT. Translation: CASSLSAGGSNQPQHF. The chain recombines TRBV7-2 with TRBJ1-5; 7 nucleotides line up with TRBD1. CDR1 is SGHTA and CDR2 is FQGNSA in the germline V gene. Trimming took 2 bases from V and 0 from J; bases not matched to a gene: 4. CDR3 length: 16 residues.

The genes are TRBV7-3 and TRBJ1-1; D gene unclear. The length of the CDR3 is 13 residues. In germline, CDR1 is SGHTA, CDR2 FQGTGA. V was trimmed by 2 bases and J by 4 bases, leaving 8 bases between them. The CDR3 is CASSLDRSTEAFF. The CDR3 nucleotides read TGTGCCAGCAGCTTAGACCGGAGCACTGAAGCTTTCTTT.

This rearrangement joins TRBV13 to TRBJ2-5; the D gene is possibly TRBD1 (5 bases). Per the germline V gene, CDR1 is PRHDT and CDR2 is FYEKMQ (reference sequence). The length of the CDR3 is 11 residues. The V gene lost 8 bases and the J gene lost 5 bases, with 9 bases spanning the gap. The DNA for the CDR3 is TGTGCCAGCGGACAAGGGGAGACCCAGTACTTC. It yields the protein CASGQGETQYF. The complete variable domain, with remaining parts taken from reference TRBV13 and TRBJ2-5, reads AAGVIQSPRHLIKEKRETATLKCYPIPRHDTVYWYQQGPGQDPQFLISFYEKMQSDKGSIPDRFSAQQFSDYHSELNMSSLELGDSALYFCASGQGETQYFGPGTRLLVL.

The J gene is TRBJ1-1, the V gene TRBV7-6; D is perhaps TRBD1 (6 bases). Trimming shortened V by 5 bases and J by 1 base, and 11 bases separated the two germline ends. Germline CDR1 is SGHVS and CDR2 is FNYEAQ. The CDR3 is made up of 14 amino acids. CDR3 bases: TGTGCCAGCAGCCGACTGACAGGGAACACTGAAGCTTTCTTT. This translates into CASSRLTGNTEAFF.

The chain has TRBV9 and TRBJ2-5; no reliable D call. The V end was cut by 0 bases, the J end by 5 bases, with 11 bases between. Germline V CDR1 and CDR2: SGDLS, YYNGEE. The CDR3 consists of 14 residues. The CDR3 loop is CASSVDPSGETQYF. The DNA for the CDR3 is TGTGCCAGCAGCGTAGACCCTAGTGGTGAGACCCAGTACTTC.

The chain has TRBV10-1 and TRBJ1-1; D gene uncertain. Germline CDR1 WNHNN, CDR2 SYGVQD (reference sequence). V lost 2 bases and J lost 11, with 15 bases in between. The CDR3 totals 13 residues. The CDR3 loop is CASSEGGRQKAFF. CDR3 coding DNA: TGCGCCAGCAGTGAGGGCGGGAGACAAAAGGCTTTCTTT.

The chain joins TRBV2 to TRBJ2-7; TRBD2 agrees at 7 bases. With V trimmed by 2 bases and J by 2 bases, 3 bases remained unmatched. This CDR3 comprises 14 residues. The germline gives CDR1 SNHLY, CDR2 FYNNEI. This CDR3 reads CASSESGGAYEQYF. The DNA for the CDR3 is TGTGCCAGCAGTGAATCGGGAGGCGCCTACGAGCAGTACTTC.

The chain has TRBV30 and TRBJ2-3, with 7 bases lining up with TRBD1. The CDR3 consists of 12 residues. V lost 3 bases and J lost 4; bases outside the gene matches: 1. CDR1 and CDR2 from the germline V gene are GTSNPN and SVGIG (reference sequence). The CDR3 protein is CAWSGTADTQYF. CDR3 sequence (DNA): TGTGCCTGGAGCGGGACAGCAGATACGCAGTATTTT.

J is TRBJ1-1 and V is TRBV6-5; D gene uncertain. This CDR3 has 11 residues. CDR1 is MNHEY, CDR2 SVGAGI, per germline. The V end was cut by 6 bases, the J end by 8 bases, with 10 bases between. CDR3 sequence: CASSPGTEAFF. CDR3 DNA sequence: TGTGCCAGCAGCCCGGGAACCGAAGCTTTCTTT.

Written as DNA, the CDR3 is TGTGCCAGCAGCCAAGAGAAGGGAGGAAGGGAAAAACTGTTTTTT. This encodes CASSQEKGGREKLFF. This sequence joins TRBV3-1 (or the pseudogene TRBV3-2) and TRBJ1-4; no clear D. The CDR3 runs 15 residues. CDR1 LGHDT and CDR2 YNNKEL come from the germline V gene (reference sequence). Trimming took 0 bases from V and 8 from J, leaving 13 bases between them.

The CDR3 bases are TGTGCCAGCAGCTCCAGCAGGGCGTCGAACACTGAAGCTTTCTTT. Protein: CASSSSRASNTEAFF. The chain is built from TRBV7-6 and TRBJ1-1, with D maybe TRBD1 (5 bases). V was cut by 4 bases and J by 1 base, with 13 bases left in between. The germline V gene encodes CDR1 SGHVS and CDR2 FNYEAQ. The CDR3 extends over 15 amino acids.

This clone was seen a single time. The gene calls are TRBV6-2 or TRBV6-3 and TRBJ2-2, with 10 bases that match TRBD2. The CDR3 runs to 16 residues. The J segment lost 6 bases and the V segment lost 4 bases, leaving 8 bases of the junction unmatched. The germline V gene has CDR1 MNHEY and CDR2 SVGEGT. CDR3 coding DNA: TGTGCCAGCAGTTCCTCCGGGACTAGCGCCCCCGGGGAGCTGTTTTTT. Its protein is CASSSSGTSAPGELFF.

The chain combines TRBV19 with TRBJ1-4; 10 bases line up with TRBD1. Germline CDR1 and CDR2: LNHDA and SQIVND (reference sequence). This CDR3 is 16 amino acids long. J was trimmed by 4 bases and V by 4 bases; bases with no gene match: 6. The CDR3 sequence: CASSTRQGAINEKLFF. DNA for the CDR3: TGTGCCAGTAGTACGAGACAGGGGGCCATTAATGAAAAACTGTTTTTT.

The CDR3 reads CASSALQGDEQYF. The CDR3 DNA is TGTGCCAGCAGTGCCTTACAGGGCGACGAGCAGTACTTC. The chain combines TRBV6-4 with TRBJ2-7; D may be TRBD1 (6 bases). Germline lookup yields CDR1 MRHNA and CDR2 SNTAGT. The ends were cut back, 4 bases at V and 5 bases at J, with 12 bases in the middle. The CDR3 has 13 residues.

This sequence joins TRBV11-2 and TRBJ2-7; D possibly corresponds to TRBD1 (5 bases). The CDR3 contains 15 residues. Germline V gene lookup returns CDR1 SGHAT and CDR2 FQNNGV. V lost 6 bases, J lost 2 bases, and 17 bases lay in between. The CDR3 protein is CASSHGAITTYEQYF. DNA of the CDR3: TGTGCCAGCAGTCATGGGGCTATTACAACCTACGAGCAGTACTTC.

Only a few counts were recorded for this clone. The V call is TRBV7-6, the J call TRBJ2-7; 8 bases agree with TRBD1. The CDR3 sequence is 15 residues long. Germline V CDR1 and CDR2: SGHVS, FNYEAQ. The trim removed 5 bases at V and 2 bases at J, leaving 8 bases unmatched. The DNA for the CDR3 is TGTGCCAGCAGCCTCGACAGGGGCCTCACCTACGAGCAGTACTTC. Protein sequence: CASSLDRGLTYEQYF.

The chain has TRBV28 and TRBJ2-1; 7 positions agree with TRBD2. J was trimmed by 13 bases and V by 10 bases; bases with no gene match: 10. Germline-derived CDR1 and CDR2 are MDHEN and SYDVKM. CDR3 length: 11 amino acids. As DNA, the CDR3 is TGTGCCACCAACCGGGACTATCCACAGTTCTTC. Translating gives CATNRDYPQFF.

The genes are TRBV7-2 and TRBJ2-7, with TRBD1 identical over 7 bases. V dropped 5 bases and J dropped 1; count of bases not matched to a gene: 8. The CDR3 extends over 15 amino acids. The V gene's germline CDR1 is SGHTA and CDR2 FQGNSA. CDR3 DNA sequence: TGTGCCAGCAGCGTAACCGGGACAGTTTCCTACGAGCAGTACTTC. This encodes CASSVTGTVSYEQYF.

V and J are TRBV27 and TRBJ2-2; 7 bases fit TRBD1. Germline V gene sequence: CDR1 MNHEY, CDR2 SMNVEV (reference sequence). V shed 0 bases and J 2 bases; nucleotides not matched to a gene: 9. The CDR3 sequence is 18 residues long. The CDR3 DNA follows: TGTGCCAGCAGTTTATCGCAACCGACAGGGTTTAACACCGGGGAGCTGTTTTTT. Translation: CASSLSQPTGFNTGELFF.

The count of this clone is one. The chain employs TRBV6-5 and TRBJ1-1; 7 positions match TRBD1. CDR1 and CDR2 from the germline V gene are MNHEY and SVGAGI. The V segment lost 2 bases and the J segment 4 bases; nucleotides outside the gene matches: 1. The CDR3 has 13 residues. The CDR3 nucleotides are TGTGCCAGCAGTTACCAGGGGGTCACTGAAGCTTTCTTT. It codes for CASSYQGVTEAFF.

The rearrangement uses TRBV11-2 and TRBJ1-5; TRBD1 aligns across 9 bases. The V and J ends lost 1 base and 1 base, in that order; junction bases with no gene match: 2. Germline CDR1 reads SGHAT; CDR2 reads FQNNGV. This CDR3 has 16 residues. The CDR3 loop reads CASSLGDRVSNQPQHF. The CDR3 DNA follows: TGTGCCAGCAGCTTAGGGGACAGGGTCAGCAATCAGCCCCAGCATTTT.

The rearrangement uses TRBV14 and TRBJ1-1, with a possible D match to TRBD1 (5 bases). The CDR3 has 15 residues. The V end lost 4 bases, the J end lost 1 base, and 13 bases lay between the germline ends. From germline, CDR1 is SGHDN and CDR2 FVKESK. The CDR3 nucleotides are TGTGCCAGCAGCCCTTCAGTGGGGCAGAACACTGAAGCTTTCTTT. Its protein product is CASSPSVGQNTEAFF.

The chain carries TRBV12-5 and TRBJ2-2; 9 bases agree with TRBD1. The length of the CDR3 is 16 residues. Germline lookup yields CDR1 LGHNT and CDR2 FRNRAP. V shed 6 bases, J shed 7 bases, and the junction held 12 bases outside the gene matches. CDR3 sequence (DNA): TGTGCTAGTGGCCTCGACCAACAGGGGGCGGGCGGGGAGCTGTTTTTT. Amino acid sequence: CASGLDQQGAGGELFF.

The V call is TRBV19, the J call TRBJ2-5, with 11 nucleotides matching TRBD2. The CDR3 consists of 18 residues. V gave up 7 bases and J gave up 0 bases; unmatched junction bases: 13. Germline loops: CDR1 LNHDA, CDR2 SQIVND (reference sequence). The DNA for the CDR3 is TGTGCCAGTAACAAGAAGTCTAGCGGGGGGCGGTACCAAGAGACCCAGTACTTC. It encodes CASNKKSSGGRYQETQYF.

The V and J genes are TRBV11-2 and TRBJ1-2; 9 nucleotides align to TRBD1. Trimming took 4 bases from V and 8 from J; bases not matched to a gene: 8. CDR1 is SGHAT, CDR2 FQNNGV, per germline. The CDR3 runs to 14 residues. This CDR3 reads CASSYRDRDSGYTF. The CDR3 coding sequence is TGTGCCAGCAGCTACCGGGACAGGGACTCGGGCTACACCTTC. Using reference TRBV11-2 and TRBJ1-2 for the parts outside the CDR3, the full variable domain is EAGVAQSPRYKIIEKRQSVAFWCNPISGHATLYWYQQILGQGPKLLIQFQNNGVVDDSQLPKDRFSAERLKGVDSTLKIQPAKLEDSAVYLCASSYRDRDSGYTFGSGTRLTVV.

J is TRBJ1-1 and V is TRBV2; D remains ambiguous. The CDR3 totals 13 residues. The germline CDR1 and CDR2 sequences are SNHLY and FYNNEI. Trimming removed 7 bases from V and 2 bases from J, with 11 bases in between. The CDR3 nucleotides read TGTGCCAGCAAGTGGGAGGATAACACTGAAGCTTTCTTT. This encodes CASKWEDNTEAFF.

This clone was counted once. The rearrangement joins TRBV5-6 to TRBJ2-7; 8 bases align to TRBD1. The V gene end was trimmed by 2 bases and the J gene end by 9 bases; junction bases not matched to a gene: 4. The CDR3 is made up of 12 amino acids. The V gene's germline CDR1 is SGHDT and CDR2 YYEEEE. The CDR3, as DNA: TGTGCCAGCAGCTTCGGACAGGGAGGGCAGTACTTC. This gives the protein CASSFGQGGQYF.

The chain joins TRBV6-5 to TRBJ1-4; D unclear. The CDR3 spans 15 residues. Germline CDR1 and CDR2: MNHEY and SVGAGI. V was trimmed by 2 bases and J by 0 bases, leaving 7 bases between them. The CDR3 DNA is TGTGCCAGCAGTTACGGCGGAACAACTAATGAAAAACTGTTTTTT. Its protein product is CASSYGGTTNEKLFF.